The rows below give T cell receptor beta chains drawn from one sample of a study of T and B cells in COVID-19 patients. From the multiplex PCR reads, TCRdb called clonotypes with MiXCR, one entry per CDR3 protein. The data contain around 9,000 distinct CDR3 sequences, approximately 30% of them singletons. The specimen sequenced was blood. The receptors were sampled from a human donor who had recovered from COVID-19. CDR3s leave out the opening cysteine and the closing phenylalanine or tryptophan. A D gene is named only where the DNA matches it firmly.

D	V	J	CDR3
TRBD2	TRBV5-4	TRBJ2-7	ASSLEVGGEN
TRBD1	TRBV5-6	TRBJ1-4	ASSLHLLTGMREKLF
-	TRBV14	TRBJ1-5	ASSSFVGGPQH
-	TRBV7-9	TRBJ2-3	ASSSDGGGGPTDTEY
-	TRBV18	TRBJ2-7	ASSLSGTPYEQY
-	TRBV6-5	TRBJ2-5	ASSEDLKETQY
TRBD2	TRBV20-1	TRBJ2-1	SAISSGTGNEQF
-	TRBV12-3/TRBV12-4	TRBJ2-2	ASSGGRPGELF
TRBD1	TRBV5-6	TRBJ1-2	ASSVRDRRYGYT
-	TRBV19	TRBJ2-2	ASSIPGAGGGELF
-	TRBV6-5	TRBJ2-7	ASSYGAGYEQY
-	TRBV27	TRBJ2-3	ASSLRGYSTDTQY
-	TRBV5-6	TRBJ1-1	ASSLRGGGMNTEAF
-	TRBV6-2/TRBV6-3	TRBJ1-4	ASRPLPRGAGSTNEKLF
TRBD1	TRBV12-3/TRBV12-4	TRBJ2-1	ASSQTPGQGAGEQF
-	TRBV20-1	TRBJ1-2	SARDNRFYGYT
-	TRBV5-1	TRBJ1-5	ASSLDGGKDQPQH
TRBD1	TRBV6-1	TRBJ1-4	ASSERRGREKLF
-	TRBV30	TRBJ2-2	AWIPVWGTGELF
-	TRBV29-1	TRBJ1-5	SVTVTTNSNQPQH
-	TRBV6-2/TRBV6-3	TRBJ1-1	ASRGVGTEAF
-	TRBV6-6	TRBJ1-4	ASSYSGQRPEKLF
-	TRBV12-3/TRBV12-4	TRBJ2-1	ASRTPVDEQF
TRBD2	TRBV30	TRBJ2-3	AWGRRPRTSGGADTQY
TRBD1	TRBV12-3/TRBV12-4	TRBJ1-2	ASTETGRNYGYT
TRBD2	TRBV20-1	TRBJ2-2	SAWTSASGELF
TRBD1	TRBV12-3/TRBV12-4	TRBJ2-1	ASSGTGGWGEQF
-	TRBV19	TRBJ1-4	ASSISGSTNEKLF
-	TRBV5-5	TRBJ1-6	ASSQGSNSPLH
-	TRBV12-3/TRBV12-4	TRBJ2-1	ASSFGQVVDNEQF
-	TRBV15	TRBJ1-1	ATSTGTIFGNTEAF
-	TRBV19	TRBJ2-2	ASSIGRGRDTGELF
-	TRBV20-1	TRBJ1-1	SAREQLNTEAF
-	TRBV20-1	TRBJ2-3	SAKYGGDTDTQY
-	TRBV18	TRBJ1-5	ASSKEGGSNQPQH
-	TRBV6-2/TRBV6-3	TRBJ1-1	ASSYGTKGMNTEAF
-	TRBV4-2	TRBJ1-5	ASSQDSNQPQH
-	TRBV13	TRBJ2-3	ASSPTEWGTDTQY
TRBD1	TRBV6-5	TRBJ1-1	ASSYSQGAGYTEAF
-	TRBV27	TRBJ2-7	ASSEGDSPSYEQY
TRBD1	TRBV10-3	TRBJ1-2	AIMQDRGNGYT